This TCR beta chain was recovered during a study of shared T cell receptors in the human thymus. Repertoires were generated with immunoSEQ multiplex PCR, while TCRdb's copy carries only in-frame clones and drops some. This sample has a few hundred thousand clones, with just under 95% found just once. Trimming took 4 bases from V and 1 from J, leaving 8 bases between them. CDR3 length equals 14 residues. Germline lookup yields CDR1 MDHEN and CDR2 SYDVKM. This clone occurred once. The specimen sequenced was thymocytes. V usage is TRBV28 and J usage is TRBJ2-1, with D possibly matching TRBD1 (7 bases). This TCR derives from a human donor. The CDR3 DNA sequence: TGTGCCAGCAGTTCAGGGGGGTCCTACAATGAGCAGTTCTTC. It codes for CASSSGGSYNEQFF.